This is a list of T cell receptor beta chains from one sample in a study of post-analysis software for immune sequencing data. MiXCR, run by TCRdb on the PCR reads, gives a single entry per CDR3 protein. The sample consists of around 710,000 distinct CDR3 sequences, roughly 46% of them appearing once. Sequencing was carried out using blood. These receptors were obtained from a girl aged 10 to 17 with multiple sclerosis. CDR3s include the opening cysteine and the closing phenylalanine or tryptophan. D genes are given only for firm matches. Size tells how often a clone was seen (once, few, many) or the class of an expanded clone, and some rows leave it out.

>TRBJ2-7|TRBV11-2|.|.
CASNSDPYEQYF
TGTGCCAGCAACTCTGACCCTTACGAGCAGTACTTC
>TRBJ2-2|TRBV29-1|.|few
CSVDAGFTGELFF
TGCAGCGTTGATGCGGGGTTCACCGGGGAGCTGTTTTTT
>TRBJ2-1|TRBV7-2|.|few
CASSLSNYNEQFF
TGTGCCAGCAGCTTATCTAACTACAATGAGCAGTTCTTC
>TRBJ2-7|TRBV5-1|TRBD2|.
CASSPRGGLAVGEQYF
TGCGCCAGCAGCCCCAGGGGCGGACTAGCGGTTGGCGAGCAGTACTTC
>TRBJ1-2|TRBV7-2|.|.
CASYETGSGYTF
TGTGCCTCCTACGAGACAGGAAGTGGCTACACCTTC
>TRBJ1-2|TRBV10-3|.|.
CAISEDGYGYTF
TGTGCCATCAGTGAGGACGGATATGGCTACACCTTC
>TRBJ2-5|TRBV3-1|TRBD2|.
CASSQTGTSGWGTQYF
TGTGCCAGCAGCCAAACCGGGACTAGCGGCTGGGGGACCCAGTACTTC
>TRBJ2-7|TRBV12-3/TRBV12-4|.|.
CASSRRTASYEQYF
TGTGCCAGCAGTAGAAGGACAGCCTCCTACGAGCAGTACTTC
>TRBJ2-1|TRBV7-2|TRBD2|.
CASSWGPGLAVDEQFF
TGTGCCAGCAGCTGGGGGCCGGGACTAGCTGTCGATGAGCAGTTCTTC
>TRBJ2-3|TRBV24-1|.|few
CATSYFGDTQYF
TGTGCCACCAGTTATTTCGGGGATACGCAGTATTTT
>TRBJ1-4|TRBV7-9|.|.
CASSLGSLNEKLFF
TGTGCCAGCAGCTTGGGCAGCCTAAATGAAAAACTGTTTTTT
>TRBJ2-7|TRBV20-1|TRBD1|.
CSARGRDSGRNEQYF
TGCAGTGCTAGAGGAAGGGACAGCGGACGGAACGAGCAGTACTTC
>TRBJ2-7|TRBV15|.|.
CATSRAASSYNEQYF
TGTGCCACCAGCAGGGCAGCCAGCTCCTACAATGAGCAGTACTTC
>TRBJ2-1|TRBV7-9|.|.
CASTPSASSYNEQFF
TGTGCCAGCACCCCGAGCGCGAGCTCCTACAATGAGCAGTTCTTC
>TRBJ2-3|TRBV29-1|.|.
CSVGQTDTQYF
TGCAGCGTTGGCCAGACAGATACGCAGTATTTT
>TRBJ2-1|TRBV12-3/TRBV12-4|TRBD2|few
CASSPQLAGGLNEQFF
TGTGCCAGTAGTCCCCAACTAGCGGGAGGGCTCAATGAGCAGTTCTTC
>TRBJ2-7|TRBV27|.|.
CASSFTGVANEQYF
TGTGCCAGCAGTTTTACCGGGGTAGCCAACGAGCAGTACTTC
>TRBJ2-3|TRBV7-9|.|.
CASSKPSDTQYF
TGTGCCAGCAGCAAGCCATCGGATACGCAGTATTTT
>TRBJ1-5|TRBV6-1|.|.
CASSEWWRDTNQPQHF
TGTGCCAGCAGTGAATGGTGGAGGGACACCAATCAGCCCCAGCATTTT
>TRBJ2-1|TRBV5-1|TRBD2|few
CASSLLTSGNEQFF
TGCGCCAGCAGCTTACTGACTAGCGGGAATGAGCAGTTCTTC
>TRBJ2-5|TRBV20-1|TRBD2|.
CSARRTSGRRQETQYF
TGCAGTGCTAGACGGACTAGCGGGAGACGACAAGAGACCCAGTACTTC
>TRBJ2-1|TRBV29-1|.|few
CSVEPGVVLNEQFF
TGCAGCGTTGAACCAGGGGTAGTATTGAATGAGCAGTTCTTC